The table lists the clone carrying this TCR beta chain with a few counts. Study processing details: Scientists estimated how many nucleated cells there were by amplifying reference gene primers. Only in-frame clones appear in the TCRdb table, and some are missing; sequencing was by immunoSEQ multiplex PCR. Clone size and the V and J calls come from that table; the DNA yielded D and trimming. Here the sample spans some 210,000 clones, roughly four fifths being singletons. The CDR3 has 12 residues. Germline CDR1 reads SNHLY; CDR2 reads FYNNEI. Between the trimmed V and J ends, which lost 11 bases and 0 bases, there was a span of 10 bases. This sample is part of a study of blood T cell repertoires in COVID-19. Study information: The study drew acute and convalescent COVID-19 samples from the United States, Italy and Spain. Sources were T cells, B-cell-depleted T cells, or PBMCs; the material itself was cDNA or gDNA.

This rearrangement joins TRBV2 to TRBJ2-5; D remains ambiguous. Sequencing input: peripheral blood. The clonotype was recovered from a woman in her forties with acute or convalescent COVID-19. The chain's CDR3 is CARTVYQETQYF. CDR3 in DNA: TGTGCCCGTACAGTATACCAAGAGACCCAGTACTTC. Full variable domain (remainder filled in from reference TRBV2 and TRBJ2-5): EPEVTQTPSHQVTQMGQEVILRCVPISNHLYFYWYRQILGQKVEFLVSFYNNEISEKSEIFDDQFSVERPDGSNFTLKIRSTKLEDSAMYFCARTVYQETQYFGPGTRLLVL.